These T cell receptor beta chains were read from a single sample in a study of cytomegalovirus exposure and HLA in healthy donors. The method was immunoSEQ multiplex PCR; TCRdb's version includes in-frame clones alone and lacks a portion of them. The sample holds over 150,000 clones, 89% seen once. The sample comprised PBMCs. These receptors were taken from a man aged 18-30 years in good health and CMV-seropositive. Each CDR3 is given without its conserved first and last residue. The D gene is left open where the match is weak. The size of a clone is reported for some rows only, either as once, few or many, or as a class for expanded clones.

>TRBJ1-1|TRBV29-1|.|.
SVEGQLNTEAF
>TRBJ2-7|TRBV6-5|.|.
ASSYSIKPYEQY
>TRBJ2-7|TRBV11-1|TRBD1|.
ASSHLSQGLSYEQY
>TRBJ2-2|TRBV10-3|.|.
AISATDRSKRGTGELF
>TRBJ2-7|TRBV5-5|.|.
ASSLAGGDYEQY
>TRBJ2-3|TRBV7-9|TRBD1|once
ASSLGQGAADTQY
>TRBJ2-5|TRBV7-2|TRBD2|.
ASSLAGTSGEYFWGETQY
>TRBJ2-5|TRBV7-2|.|once
ASSLPMRPVTQY
>TRBJ1-1|TRBV2|TRBD1|.
ASSGTKGGGTEAF
>TRBJ2-5|TRBV9|.|.
ASSAFTTGQETQY
>TRBJ2-1|TRBV19|.|.
ASVNGDRAYNEQF
>TRBJ1-4|TRBV30|TRBD1|.
AWMQQGAGNEKLF
>TRBJ1-1|TRBV28|TRBD1|.
ASSLLQGGNTEAF
>TRBJ2-2|TRBV29-1|.|.
SVKGGGSNTGELF
>TRBJ2-7|TRBV29-1|TRBD2|few
SVGTSDAYEQY
>TRBJ2-1|TRBV9|TRBD2|.
ASSVGLRGLAGLSSYNEQF
>TRBJ2-2|TRBV7-6|.|once
ASSLGTNGELF
>TRBJ1-1|TRBV19|.|.
ASTIGGGTEAF
>TRBJ1-1|TRBV9|TRBD1|.
ASSVDRGGTEAF
>TRBJ2-7|TRBV7-9|.|few
ASSKRSLPGVDEQY
>TRBJ2-4|TRBV28|.|.
ASSFPLLQGHGAKNIQY
>TRBJ2-1|TRBV27|.|.
ASSLLAGAVSYNEQF
>TRBJ2-2|TRBV11-2|.|.
ASSLRASGHTGELF
>TRBJ2-1|TRBV2|TRBD2|.
ASSADTSGRIDEQF
>TRBJ1-2|TRBV5-4|.|.
ASSLVDRPNYGYT